The 5 T cell receptor beta chains below were found in one sample sequenced in a study of technical replicates of blood from several donors. Some clones are missing from TCRdb's copy, which holds only in-frame ones; the method was immunoSEQ multiplex PCR. The repertoire consists of nearly 80,000 clones, with 93% occurring once and the leading ten covering roughly 0.37%. Material for sequencing was T cells isolated from PBMCs. All receptors come from a human donor in good health.

The chain combines TRBV5-1 with TRBJ1-1; the D is unclear. Trimming left V 1 base short and J 3 bases short, with 10 bases between. The germline V gene has CDR1 SGHRS and CDR2 YFSETQ. The CDR3 is 14 residues long. CDR3 DNA: TGCGCCAGCAGCTTGTTAAGTCAGGACACTGAAGCTTTCTTT. Translation: CASSLLSQDTEAFF.

The V and J genes are TRBV7-8 and TRBJ2-1; TRBD1 matches at 11 bases. The CDR3 is 19 amino acids. Per germline, CDR1 SGHVS and CDR2 FQNEAQ. The junction had 12 bases not matched to a gene; V was cut back by 1 base and J by 4 bases. CDR3 loop: CASSLVTPVGTGGYNEQFF. CDR3 coding DNA: TGTGCCAGCAGCTTAGTAACTCCGGTCGGGACAGGGGGTTACAATGAGCAGTTCTTC.

The gene calls are TRBV2 and TRBJ2-5, with D possibly matching TRBD1 (5 bases). This CDR3 has 16 residues. The V end was cut by 1 base, the J end by 0 bases, with 12 bases between. Germline CDR1 and CDR2: SNHLY and FYNNEI. In DNA, the CDR3 is TGTGCCAGCAGTGAAGGTCGACAGACCTACCAAGAGACCCAGTACTTC. Protein: CASSEGRQTYQETQYF.

The gene calls are TRBV28 and TRBJ1-1; D not certain. Germline V lookup: CDR1 MDHEN, CDR2 SYDVKM. V lost 3 bases and J 5 bases, leaving 4 bases between the germline ends. The CDR3 totals 11 residues. CDR3 sequence reads: CASSFKTEAFF. In DNA, the CDR3 is TGTGCCAGCAGTTTTAAAACTGAAGCTTTCTTT.

The rearrangement uses TRBV9 and TRBJ1-1; D unresolved. Trimming took off 0 bases at V and 2 bases at J, with 11 bases between the two ends. The CDR3 covers 15 residues. Germline V gene lookup returns CDR1 SGDLS and CDR2 YYNGEE. The CDR3 nucleotides are TGTGCCAGCAGCGTAGCGTCGGGTATCAACACTGAAGCTTTCTTT. Its translation: CASSVASGINTEAFF.